This note documents a single T cell receptor (beta chain) sequence. The antigen remains unidentified. With 6 bases clipped from V and 4 bases from J, the junction kept 11 bases outside the gene matches. This CDR3 has 17 residues. Germline V CDR1 and CDR2: MNHNS, SASEGT. The record originates from a study of T cells in Graves' hyperthyroidism and ophthalmopathy. Study-wide findings and caveats: Blood held most thyroid clonotypes expanded above 0.001 frequency.

TCR beta CDR3 region amplification was performed from RNA transcripts. TCR CDR3 regions were first amplified by RT-PCR with HTBI primers. TCRdb re-derived calls from the multiplex PCR reads in MiXCR, one entry per CDR3 protein. Found here are approximately 420,000 distinct CDR3 sequences, about 15% of them singletons; the top ten hold approximately 30%. The patients, who ranged from 18 to 65 in age, presented with newly diagnosed hyperthyroidism lasting under 2 months. Source material for PBMCs was less than 12 ml fresh peripheral blood. The TCR was taken from a woman in her 30s with Graves' hyperthyroidism. The sequenced sample consisted of blood. The chain employs TRBV6-1 and TRBJ2-3; 12 nucleotides agree with TRBD2. In DNA, the CDR3 is TGTGCCAGCAGCTCGATATCGACTAGCGGGAGCGCAGATACGCAGTATTTT. It specifies CASSSISTSGSADTQYF.